The table lists the clone carrying this T cell receptor (beta chain) with a few counts. Here immunoSEQ multiplex PCR was the method, and the copy in TCRdb shows in-frame clones only, minus some. The table records 200,000 to 300,000 clones, around 90% of them present only once. This record belongs to a study of blood T cell repertoires in COVID-19. For the study at large: The United States, Italy and Spain provided the acute and convalescent COVID-19 samples.

The length of the CDR3 is 17 residues. Germline V gene data show CDR1 as SGHNT and CDR2 as YENEEA. V lost 5 bases and J lost 10; bases outside the gene matches: 15. The source is a woman in her 40s who had been exposed to COVID-19. Specimen: PBMCs or T cells enriched from blood (not recorded which). This chain joins TRBV11-3 and TRBJ2-1; 12 nucleotides agree with TRBD2. CDR3 nucleotides: TGTGCCAGCAGCCAAGATTCTAGCGGGAGGGCCTTAACCGAGCAGTTCTTC. Translating it yields CASSQDSSGRALTEQFF.